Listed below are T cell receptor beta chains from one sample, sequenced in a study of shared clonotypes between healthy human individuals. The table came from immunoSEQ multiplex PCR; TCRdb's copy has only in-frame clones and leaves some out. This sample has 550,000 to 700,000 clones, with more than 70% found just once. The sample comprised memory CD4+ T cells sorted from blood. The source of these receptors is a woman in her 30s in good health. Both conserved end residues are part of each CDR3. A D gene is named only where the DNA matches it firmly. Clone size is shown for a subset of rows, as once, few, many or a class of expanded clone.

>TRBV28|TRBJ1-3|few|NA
TGTGCCAGCAGCATGAAAGACACCATATATTTT
CASSMKDTIYF
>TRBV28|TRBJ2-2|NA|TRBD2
TGTGCCAGCAGTTTAAGAAGCGGGATCACCGGGGAGCTGTTTTTT
CASSLRSGITGELFF
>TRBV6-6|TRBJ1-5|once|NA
TGTGCCAGCAGTTATCGCGACGGTAGCAATCAGCCCCAGCATTTT
CASSYRDGSNQPQHF
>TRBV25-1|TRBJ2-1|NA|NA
TGTGCCAGCACCCTCTTTGAGGGGGAGCAGTTCTTC
CASTLFEGEQFF
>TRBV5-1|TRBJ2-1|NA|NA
TGCGCCAGCAGCGCGGGACTTTTCTCCTACAATGAGCAGTTCTTC
CASSAGLFSYNEQFF
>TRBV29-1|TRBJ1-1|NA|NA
TGCAGCACGCAGACAAGCTCGAACACTGAAGCTTTCTTT
CSTQTSSNTEAFF
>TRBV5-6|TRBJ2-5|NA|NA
TGTGCCAGCAGCACCGTCGGACGGCGTCAAGAGACCCAGTACTTC
CASSTVGRRQETQYF
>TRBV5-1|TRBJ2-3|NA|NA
TGCGCCAGCAGCTCCCCCGACACAGATACGCAGTATTTT
CASSSPDTDTQYF
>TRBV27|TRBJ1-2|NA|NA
TGTGCCAGCAGTTCTGGGCAGGGTGGGTATGGCTACACCTTC
CASSSGQGGYGYTF
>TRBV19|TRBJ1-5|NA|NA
TGTGCCAGTAGTATTAAGGCAGGGGTCGTTCCCCAGCATTTT
CASSIKAGVVPQHF
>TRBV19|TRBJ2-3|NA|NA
TGTGCCAGTAGTATAACCCGGAAAGGAGGGCGCGGCACAGATACGCAGTATTTT
CASSITRKGGRGTDTQYF
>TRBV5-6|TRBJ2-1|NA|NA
TGTGCCAGCACCCACGATCGGAGGCCCGGTGAGCAGTTCTTC
CASTHDRRPGEQFF
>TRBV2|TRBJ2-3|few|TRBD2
TGTGCCAGCGGTAGCGGGAGTTGGACAGATACGCAGTATTTT
CASGSGSWTDTQYF
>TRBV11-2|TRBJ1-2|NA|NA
TGTGCCAGCAGCTTAGTTCAGGCCGGGGCTGGCTACACCTTC
CASSLVQAGAGYTF
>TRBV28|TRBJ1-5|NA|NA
TGTGCCAGCAGCCAAACTTCCGGGACGGCCTATAATCAGCCCCAGCATTTT
CASSQTSGTAYNQPQHF
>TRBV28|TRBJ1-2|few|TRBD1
TGTGCCAGCAGTATCCGGGACAGCTCTTTTTCCTATGGCTACACCTTC
CASSIRDSSFSYGYTF
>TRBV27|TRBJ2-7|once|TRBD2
TGTGCCAGCAGTTGGACTAGCGGGACCCCCGAGCAGTACTTC
CASSWTSGTPEQYF
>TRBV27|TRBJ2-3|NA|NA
TGTGCCAGCTGGGAGCGGACAGATACGCAGTATTTT
CASWERTDTQYF